This T cell receptor (beta chain) was identified in a study of CD8 T cells in ankylosing spondylitis. The CDR3 is made up of 13 amino acids. J gave up 9 bases and V 4 bases, and 5 bases lay outside the gene matches. A quantitative 5'-RACE method, one with molecular barcodes, was used to make TCR beta libraries. TCRdb fed the 5' RACE reads into MiXCR, producing one record per CDR3 protein. The sample has about 250,000 distinct CDR3 sequences, 30% to 40% seen once; the top ten hold around 4.4%. In this sample, this clonotype turned up a few times. The specimen was blood, either unsorted or a sorted T cell fraction (not recorded which). The genes are TRBV12-3 or TRBV12-4 and TRBJ2-3, with TRBD1 matching 9 bases. This clonotype was obtained from a male donor with ankylosing spondylitis or in good health (not recorded which). CDR3 loop: CASSYRDRATQYF. CDR3 DNA: TGTGCCAGCAGTTATCGGGACAGGGCCACGCAGTATTTT.